The 17 T cell receptor beta chains presented below share a single source sample, sequenced in a study of blood T cell repertoires in COVID-19 (dated by TCRdb to the early 2020s). Library preparation used the immunoSEQ multiplex PCR assay. Sourced from immuneACCESS, this table was stored by TCRdb with only in-frame sequences that have V and J called. A share of the clones is absent; for the studies checked, an unresolved V gene accounts for under half, and the remainder has no known explanation. For this sample there are more than 300,000 clones; 87% appear just once. The ten largest clones represent roughly a tenth of the sample. Material: peripheral blood. These receptor sequences come from a woman younger than 45 with COVID-19, enrolled during active disease.

The V call is TRBV11-3, the J call TRBJ2-2; no firm D call. This CDR3 region has 12 residues. The germline V and J ends were trimmed by 4 bases and 5 bases, with 5 bases remaining between them. Germline CDR1 and CDR2: SGHNT and YENEEA. The CDR3 region has the DNA TGTGCCAGCAGCTCCATGACCGGGGAGCTGTTTTTT. Translated: CASSSMTGELFF.

The chain employs TRBV19 and TRBJ1-3; 7 bases are shared with TRBD1. V lost 4 bases and J lost 4; bases outside the gene matches: 10. Per germline, CDR1 LNHDA and CDR2 SQIVND (reference sequence). CDR3 length: 16 residues. The CDR3 sequence is CASSTYGTAEGNTIYF. The DNA of the CDR3 is TGTGCCAGTAGTACCTACGGGACAGCTGAGGGAAACACCATATATTTT.

The J gene is TRBJ1-1, the V gene TRBV28, with D tentatively TRBD1 (5 bases). The CDR3 runs to 13 residues. Germline lookup yields CDR1 MDHEN and CDR2 SYDVKM. Trimming took off 3 bases at V and 4 bases at J, with 9 bases between the two ends. The CDR3 protein is CASSFFRGTEAFF. The CDR3 region has the DNA TGTGCCAGCAGTTTTTTTAGGGGCACTGAAGCTTTCTTT.

The rearrangement links TRBV29-1 to TRBJ2-3; unclear D gene. The CDR3 extends over 11 amino acids. Germline CDR1 reads SQVTM; CDR2 reads ANQGSEA. V shed 3 bases and J shed 2 bases, with 3 bases lying between them. The CDR3 bases are TGCAGCGTTGACAACACAGATACGCAGTATTTT. It translates to CSVDNTDTQYF.

J is TRBJ2-3 and V is TRBV5-5; 7 nucleotides align to TRBD1. J lost 2 bases, V lost 4 bases, and 4 bases had no gene match. This CDR3 has 14 residues. Germline CDR1 reads SGHKS; CDR2 reads YYEKEE (reference sequence). CDR3 DNA: TGTGCCAGCAGCACGGGACAGACCACAGATACGCAGTATTTT. Translating it yields CASSTGQTTDTQYF.

J is TRBJ2-3 and V is TRBV12-3 or TRBV12-4; D is unresolved. The germline V and J ends were trimmed by 2 bases and 4 bases, with 7 bases remaining between them. This CDR3 spans 13 amino acids. CDR3 DNA: TGTGCCAGCAGTTTATATTCAGCAGATACGCAGTATTTT. Protein sequence: CASSLYSADTQYF.

This chain connects TRBV12-3 or TRBV12-4 to TRBJ2-1; D gene ambiguous. CDR3 size: 13 residues. V lost 2 bases to trimming and J lost 2 bases, with 4 bases between them. CDR3 sequence (DNA): TGTGCCAGCAGTTTACCCACCTACAATGAGCAGTTCTTC. Translating it yields CASSLPTYNEQFF.

The chain employs TRBV3-1 (or the pseudogene TRBV3-2) and TRBJ2-1, with TRBD2 matching over 13 bases. Germline CDR1 and CDR2: LGHDT and YNNKEL (reference sequence). The CDR3 runs to 17 residues. J was trimmed by 8 bases and V by 0 bases; bases with no gene match: 7. The CDR3 protein is CASSQDKGLAGRYEQFF. CDR3 sequence (DNA): TGTGCCAGCAGCCAAGATAAGGGACTAGCGGGGAGGTATGAGCAGTTCTTC.

The rearrangement joins TRBV4-1 to TRBJ2-3; 9 bases fit TRBD2. This CDR3 is built from 17 residues. V lost 0 bases to trimming and J lost 6 bases; unmatched junction nucleotides: 10. CDR1 is MGHRA and CDR2 is YSYEKL in the germline V gene. The CDR3 loop is CASSQEGSGSMSDTQYF. In nucleotides, the CDR3 is TGCGCCAGCAGCCAAGAGGGTAGCGGGAGTATGAGTGATACGCAGTATTTT.

DNA for the CDR3: TGTGCCAGCAGTCCCGATGCAGTGAGGATGCAAGAGACCCAGTACTTC. It specifies CASSPDAVRMQETQYF. The genes are TRBV28 and TRBJ2-5, with D hard to call. V lost 5 bases to trimming and J lost 2 bases, with 18 bases between them. Germline values: CDR1 MDHEN, CDR2 SYDVKM. The CDR3 runs to 16 residues.

The chain combines TRBV12-3 or TRBV12-4 with TRBJ2-1; D may be TRBD2 (5 bases). V gave up 3 bases and J gave up 10 bases, with 13 bases separating them. The CDR3 extends over 13 amino acids. This CDR3 reads CASSFGGFTEQFF. The CDR3 DNA reads TGTGCCAGCAGTTTTGGAGGTTTTACAGAGCAGTTCTTC.

The chain recombines TRBV7-8 with TRBJ1-2; the match to TRBD1 covers 8 bases. J lost 3 bases, V lost 1 base, and 1 base had no gene match. Germline V CDR1 and CDR2: SGHVS, FQNEAQ. The CDR3 has 14 amino acids. The CDR3 DNA reads as TGTGCCAGCAGCTTAGGGGACAGGTACTATGGCTACACCTTC. Translation gives CASSLGDRYYGYTF.

CDR3 in DNA: TGTGCCAGCAGTGAATGGGGGGGTGAAAAGACCCAGTACTTC. Its protein is CASSEWGGEKTQYF. This chain uses TRBV25-1 with TRBJ2-5, with TRBD2 matching over 7 bases. The V gene end was trimmed by 1 base and the J gene end by 6 bases; junction bases not matched to a gene: 5. The CDR3 length is 14 residues. The germline V gene encodes CDR1 MGHDK and CDR2 SYGVNS.

The chain joins TRBV5-4 to TRBJ2-2, with 10 bases lining up with TRBD1. V was clipped by 8 bases and J by 6 bases; unmatched bases: 7. Germline V gives CDR1 SGHNT, CDR2 YYREEE (reference sequence). This CDR3 has 14 residues. CDR3 sequence reads: CASAGTGASGELFF. The CDR3 coding sequence is TGTGCCAGTGCTGGGACAGGGGCATCCGGGGAGCTGTTTTTT.

The CDR3: CAISQGETGYTF. CDR3 DNA: TGTGCCATCAGCCAGGGGGAGACTGGCTACACCTTC. This chain joins TRBV10-3 and TRBJ1-2, with TRBD1 matching 7 bases. V shed 6 bases and J 7 bases; nucleotides not matched to a gene: 5. The CDR3 contains 12 residues. Germline values: CDR1 ENHRY, CDR2 SYGVKD.

This chain links TRBV7-2 with TRBJ2-7, with 7 nucleotides matching TRBD1. CDR1 and CDR2 from the germline V gene are SGHTA and FQGNSA. With V trimmed by 8 bases and J by 2 bases, 6 bases remained unmatched. This CDR3 has 13 residues. The CDR3 sequence: CASGDRVAYEQYF. CDR3 DNA: TGTGCCAGCGGCGACAGGGTCGCCTACGAGCAGTACTTC.

The chain is built from TRBV11-2 and TRBJ2-7; 7 bases match TRBD2. The CDR3 has 15 residues. Unmatched junction bases numbered 13, after V lost 7 bases and J lost 4 bases. The germline V gene encodes CDR1 SGHAT and CDR2 FQNNGV. The CDR3 protein is CASTSFGGEFYEQYF. CDR3 DNA sequence: TGTGCCAGCACCTCATTTGGGGGGGAATTTTACGAGCAGTACTTC. The full variable domain, completed using reference TRBV11-2 and TRBJ2-7, is EAGVAQSPRYKIIEKRQSVAFWCNPISGHATLYWYQQILGQGPKLLIQFQNNGVVDDSQLPKDRFSAERLKGVDSTLKIQPAKLEDSAVYLCASTSFGGEFYEQYFGPGTRLTVT.